These T cell receptor beta chains were read from a single sample in a study of CXCR3-negative and CXCR3-positive naive CD8 T cells. TCRdb reprocessed the 5' RACE reads, with one entry per CDR3 protein and no DNA. This table holds about 98,000 distinct CDR3 sequences. Sequenced material: naive CXCR3+ CD8+ T cells from blood. The receptors derive from a human donor in good health. Some clones in this sample may be carry-over from other donors' samples. CDR3s include the opening cysteine and the closing phenylalanine or tryptophan. Fields, in order: V gene, J gene, CDR3 protein.

v_call: TRBV14; j_call: TRBJ2-4; cdr3_aa: CASSHTRGYSKNIQYF
v_call: TRBV20-1; j_call: TRBJ1-1; cdr3_aa: CSASFLGSGLEAFF
v_call: TRBV7-6; j_call: TRBJ2-2; cdr3_aa: CASSSVGANTGELFF
v_call: TRBV6-5; j_call: TRBJ1-1; cdr3_aa: CASSQGPEAFF
v_call: TRBV4-1; j_call: TRBJ2-2; cdr3_aa: CASIATLTSPGELFF
v_call: TRBV19; j_call: TRBJ2-1; cdr3_aa: CASSLIVAGGPANEQFF
v_call: TRBV10-2; j_call: TRBJ2-5; cdr3_aa: CASSSSATLGTQYF
v_call: TRBV6-5; j_call: TRBJ2-7; cdr3_aa: CASSSTTRDRGNYEQYF
v_call: TRBV29-1; j_call: TRBJ2-3; cdr3_aa: CSVPLGLTDTQYF
v_call: TRBV7-8; j_call: TRBJ2-7; cdr3_aa: CASSFYADRENYEQYF
v_call: TRBV7-2; j_call: TRBJ1-5; cdr3_aa: CASSLEGYSNQPQHF